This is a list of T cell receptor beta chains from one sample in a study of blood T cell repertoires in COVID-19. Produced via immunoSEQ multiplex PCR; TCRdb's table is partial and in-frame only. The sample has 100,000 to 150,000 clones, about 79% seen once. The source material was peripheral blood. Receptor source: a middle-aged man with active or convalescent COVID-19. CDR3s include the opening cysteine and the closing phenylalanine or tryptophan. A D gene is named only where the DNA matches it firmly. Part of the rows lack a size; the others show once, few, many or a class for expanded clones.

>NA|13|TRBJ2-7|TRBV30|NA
CAWAGTNNYEQYF
TGTGCCTGGGCCGGGACAAATAACTACGAGCAGTACTTC
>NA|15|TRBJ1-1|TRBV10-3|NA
CATREKELLNTEAFF
TGTGCCACCCGGGAAAAGGAGCTCCTGAACACTGAAGCTTTCTTT
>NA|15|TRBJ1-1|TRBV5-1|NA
CASSLVPDMNTEAFF
TGCGCCAGCAGCTTGGTTCCGGACATGAACACTGAAGCTTTCTTT
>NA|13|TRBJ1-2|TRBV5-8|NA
CASSFQTLEGYTF
TGTGCCAGCAGCTTCCAAACTTTAGAAGGCTACACCTTC
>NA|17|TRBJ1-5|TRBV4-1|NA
CASSGLTQGKGHQPQHF
TGCGCCAGCAGCGGACTTACTCAGGGGAAGGGCCATCAGCCCCAGCATTTT
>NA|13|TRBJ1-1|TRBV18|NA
CASSPAQGTEAFF
TGTGCCAGCTCACCTGCCCAGGGCACTGAAGCTTTCTTT
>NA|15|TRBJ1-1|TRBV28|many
CASSPRLTLTTEAFF
TGTGCCAGCAGTCCGAGACTGACTTTGACTACTGAAGCTTTCTTT
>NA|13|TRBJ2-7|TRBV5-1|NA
CASSLGSTGEQYF
TGCGCCAGCAGCTTGGGCTCTACGGGAGAGCAGTACTTC
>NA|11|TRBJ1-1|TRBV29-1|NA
CSVLIHTEAFF
TGCAGCGTCTTAATCCACACTGAAGCTTTCTTT
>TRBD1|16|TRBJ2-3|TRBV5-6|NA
CASSFRGTGFQDTQYF
TGTGCCAGCAGCTTTCGAGGGACAGGGTTTCAAGATACGCAGTATTTT
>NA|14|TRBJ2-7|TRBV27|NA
CASSLGGANYEQYF
TGTGCCAGCAGTTTAGGTGGGGCTAACTACGAGCAGTACTTC
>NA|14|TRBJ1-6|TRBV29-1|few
CSVEEQGTNSPLHF
TGCAGCGTTGAAGAACAGGGTACTAATTCACCCCTCCACTTT
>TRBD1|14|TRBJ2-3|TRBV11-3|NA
CASSSGTGPDTQYF
TGTGCCAGCAGCTCCGGGACAGGGCCAGATACGCAGTATTTT
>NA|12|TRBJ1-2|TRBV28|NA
CASSLLTYGYTF
TGTGCCAGCAGTTTACTGACTTATGGCTACACCTTC
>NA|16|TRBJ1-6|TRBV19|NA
CASSPRRDIGHSPLHF
TGTGCCAGTAGCCCCCGCCGGGACATTGGGCATTCACCCCTCCACTTT
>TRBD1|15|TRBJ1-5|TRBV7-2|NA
CASSLGQGANQPQHF
TGTGCCAGCAGCTTGGGACAGGGGGCGAATCAGCCCCAGCATTTT
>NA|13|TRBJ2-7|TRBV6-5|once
CASSLTGINEQYF
TGTGCCAGCAGTTTAACAGGGATCAACGAGCAGTACTTC
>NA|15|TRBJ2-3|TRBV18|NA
CASSDLAGGPDTQYF
TGTGCCAGCTCCGACCTGGCTGGCGGTCCAGATACGCAGTATTTT
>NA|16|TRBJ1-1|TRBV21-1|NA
CASSKSPGDRDAEAFF
TGTGCCAGCAGCAAATCCCCCGGGGACAGGGATGCTGAAGCTTTCTTT
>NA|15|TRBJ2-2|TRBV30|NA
CAWNGWRGRTGELFF
TGTGCCTGGAATGGATGGAGAGGCAGAACCGGGGAGCTGTTTTTT
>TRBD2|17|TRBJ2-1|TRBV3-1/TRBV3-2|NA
CASSQDLLAGATDEQFF
TGTGCCAGCAGCCAAGATCTCTTAGCGGGAGCTACCGATGAGCAGTTCTTC
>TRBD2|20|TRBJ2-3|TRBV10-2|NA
CASSESTPSGRAKGTDTQYF
TGCGCCAGCAGTGAGTCGACCCCCAGCGGGAGGGCCAAGGGCACAGATACGCAGTATTTT
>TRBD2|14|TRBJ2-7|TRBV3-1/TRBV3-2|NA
CASSFSGGRYEQYF
TGTGCCAGCAGCTTTAGCGGGGGTCGGTACGAGCAGTACTTC
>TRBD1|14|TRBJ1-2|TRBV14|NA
CASSRTTGGYGYTF
TGTGCCAGCAGTCGCACGACAGGGGGCTATGGCTACACCTTC
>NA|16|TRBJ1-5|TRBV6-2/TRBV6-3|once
CASSYSRGSLNQPQHF
TGTGCCAGCAGTTACTCGAGGGGGAGCCTCAATCAGCCCCAGCATTTT
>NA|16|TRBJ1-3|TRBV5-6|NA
CASSRRQGLVGNTIYF
TGTGCCAGCAGTCGTCGCCAGGGTCTAGTTGGAAACACCATATATTTT
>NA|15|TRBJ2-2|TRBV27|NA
CASRPATGNTGELFF
TGTGCCAGCCGTCCTGCGACGGGGAACACCGGGGAGCTGTTTTTT
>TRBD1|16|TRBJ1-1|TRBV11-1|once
CASSPYRGSMNTEAFF
TGTGCCAGCAGCCCGTACAGGGGATCTATGAACACTGAAGCTTTCTTT
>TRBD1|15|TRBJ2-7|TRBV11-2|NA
CASSKPGTVPYEQYF
TGTGCCAGCAGCAAACCCGGGACAGTACCCTACGAGCAGTACTTC
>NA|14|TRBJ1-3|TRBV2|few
CASTEGHSGNTIYF
TGTGCCAGCACTGAGGGACACTCTGGAAACACCATATATTTT
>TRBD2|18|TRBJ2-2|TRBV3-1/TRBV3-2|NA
CASSRTSGGNANTGELFF
TGTGCCAGCAGTCGGACTAGCGGGGGCAACGCGAACACCGGGGAGCTGTTTTTT
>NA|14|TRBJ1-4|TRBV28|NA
CASSLHLEGEKLFF
TGTGCCAGCAGTTTACATTTGGAGGGTGAAAAACTGTTTTTT
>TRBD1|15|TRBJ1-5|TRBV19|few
CASSIDGTGASPADF
TGTGCCAGTAGTATAGATGGGACAGGGGCCAGCCCCGCAGATTTT
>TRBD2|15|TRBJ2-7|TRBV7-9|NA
CASSLLREPSYEQYF
TGTGCCAGCAGCTTACTGCGGGAGCCTTCCTACGAGCAGTACTTC
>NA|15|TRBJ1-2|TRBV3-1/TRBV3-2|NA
CASSQDQGGNYGYTF
TGTGCCAGCAGCCAAGATCAAGGAGGGAACTATGGCTACACCTTC
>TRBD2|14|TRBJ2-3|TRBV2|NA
CASSSSGGADTQYF
TGTGCCAGCAGTAGTAGCGGGGGGGCAGATACGCAGTATTTT
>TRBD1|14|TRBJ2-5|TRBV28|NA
CASSPGDRRETQYF
TGTGCCAGCAGTCCGGGGGACAGGAGGGAGACCCAGTACTTC
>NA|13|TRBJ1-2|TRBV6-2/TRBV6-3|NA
CASSSQGSYGYTF
TGTGCCAGCAGCTCCCAGGGGTCCTATGGCTACACCTTC
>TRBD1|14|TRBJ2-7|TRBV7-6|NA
CASSPTGQGYEQYF
TGTGCCAGCAGCCCGACCGGACAGGGCTACGAGCAGTACTTC